This T cell receptor (beta chain) was recorded in a study of shared clonotypes between healthy human individuals. The V and J ends lost 5 bases and 4 bases respectively, with 11 bases between them. The CDR3 runs 13 residues. CDR1 is MDHEN, CDR2 SYDVKM, per germline. The repertoire was sequenced with immunoSEQ multiplex PCR; TCRdb's copy has only in-frame clones and lacks some. Of about 2.3 million clones in the sample, around 92% were seen once. The chain joins TRBV28 to TRBJ1-2; TRBD1 is a possible D gene (6 bases). Sequenced: naive CD4+ T cells from PBMCs. Stated subset: CD45RA+ positively selected. This TCR was recovered from a man aged 18 to 29 in good health. Some clones in this sample may be carry-over from other donors' samples. CDR3 DNA sequence: TGTGCCAGCAGTCTGCAACAGGGCTATGGCTACACCTTC. Its protein product is CASSLQQGYGYTF.